The clone carrying this TCR beta chain was observed a handful of times. Each CDR3 protein is one row after TCRdb ran MiXCR on the 5' RACE reads. This table holds roughly 630,000 distinct CDR3 sequences, under 8.5% found once. The CDR3 consists of 17 residues. Germline lookup yields CDR1 DFQATT and CDR2 SNEGSKA (reference sequence). V was trimmed by 0 bases and J by 9 bases, leaving 26 bases between them. The data derive from a study of identical twins. These same data were also listed under a study on yellow fever vaccine responses in identical twins.

The sequencing sample was made of PBMCs. The source is a woman between 18 and 29 years old in good health. V is TRBV20-1 and J is TRBJ2-5; tentatively, D is TRBD2 (7 bases). The CDR3 region is CSARDVVVAGGPGAQYF. The CDR3 nucleotides read TGCAGTGCTAGAGATGTGGTGGTGGCCGGGGGGCCGGGTGCCCAGTACTTC.